This TCR beta chain stems from a study of cytomegalovirus exposure and HLA in healthy donors. Study-wide background: The platform used for the roughly 120 validation repertoires matched that of the approximately 620 first-cohort repertoires, a later analysis reported. Study outcomes and limitations: The investigators catalogued 150 to 200 TCR beta chains as cytomegalovirus-associated. Among TCR sequences, most were rare, though some public TCRs appeared in many donors.

Notes on this clone: The antigen remains undetermined.

The table came from immunoSEQ multiplex PCR; TCRdb's copy has only in-frame clones and leaves some out. The sample shows about 130,000 clones, approximately 95% of them seen only once. This TCR was recovered from a man aged 18-30 years in good health and CMV-seronegative. The sample comprised PBMCs.

The CDR3 protein is CASSLASGRAEGTQYF. In DNA, the CDR3 is TGTGCCAGCAGCCTTGCTAGCGGGAGGGCCGAAGGTACGCAGTATTTT. J is TRBJ2-3 and V is TRBV9, with TRBD2 identical over 12 bases. Germline CDR1 is SGDLS and CDR2 is YYNGEE. With 4 bases clipped from V and 8 bases from J, the junction kept 11 bases outside the gene matches. This CDR3 is 16 amino acids long.